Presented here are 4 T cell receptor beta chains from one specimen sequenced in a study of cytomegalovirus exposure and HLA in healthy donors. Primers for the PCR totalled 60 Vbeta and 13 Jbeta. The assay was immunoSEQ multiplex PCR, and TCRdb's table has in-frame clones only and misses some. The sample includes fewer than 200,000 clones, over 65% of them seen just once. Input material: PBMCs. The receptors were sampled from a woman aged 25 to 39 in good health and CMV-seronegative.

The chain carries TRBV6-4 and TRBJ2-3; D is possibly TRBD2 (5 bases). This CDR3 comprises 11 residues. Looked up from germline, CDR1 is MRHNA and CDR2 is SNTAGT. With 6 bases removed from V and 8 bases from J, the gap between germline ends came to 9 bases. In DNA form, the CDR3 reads TGTGCCAGCAGCCCTGGAGGTACGCAGTATTTT. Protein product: CASSPGGTQYF.

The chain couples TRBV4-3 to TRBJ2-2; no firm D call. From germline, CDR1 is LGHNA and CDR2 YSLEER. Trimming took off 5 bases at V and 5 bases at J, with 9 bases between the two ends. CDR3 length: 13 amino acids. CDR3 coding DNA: TGCGCCAGCAGCTCATCAGAAACCGGGGAGCTGTTTTTT. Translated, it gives CASSSSETGELFF.

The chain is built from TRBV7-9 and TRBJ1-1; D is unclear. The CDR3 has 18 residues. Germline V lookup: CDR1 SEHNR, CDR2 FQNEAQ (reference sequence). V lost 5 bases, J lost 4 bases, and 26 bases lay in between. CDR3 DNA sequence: TGTGCCAGCAGCCCCCGGCAACAGAAAGCAGCGGTAATCACTGAAGCTTTCTTT. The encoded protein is CASSPRQQKAAVITEAFF.

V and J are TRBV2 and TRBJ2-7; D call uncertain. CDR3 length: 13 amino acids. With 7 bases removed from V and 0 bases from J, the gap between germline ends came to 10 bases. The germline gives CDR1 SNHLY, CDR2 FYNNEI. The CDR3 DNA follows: TGTGCCAGCAATCCATCGAGCTCCTACGAGCAGTACTTC. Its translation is CASNPSSSYEQYF.